This T cell receptor (beta chain) is from a study of a mutant IDH1 vaccine in newly diagnosed glioma. V gave up 6 bases and J gave up 0 bases, with 17 bases separating them. Germline values: CDR1 LNHNV, CDR2 YYDKDF (reference sequence). The CDR3 covers 16 residues. Time point reported: week 11, during vaccination. The investigators gave 300 ug of mutant IDH1 20-mer peptide in each vaccine dose, together with topical imiquimod. TCRdb keeps only in-frame clones here, not all; method: immunoSEQ multiplex PCR. Here the sample spans over 95,000 clones, about 90% being singletons. To note about this clone: The target antigen is unknown.

The chain is built from TRBV15 and TRBJ1-1, with unresolved D. Sequenced here: PBMCs, sampled from a glioma patient whose treatment included an IDH1 peptide vaccine. The TCR originated in a woman between 50 and 59 years old with glioma. The CDR3 coding sequence is TGTGCCACCAGGTGGGGAGACTCTTTTATGAACACTGAAGCTTTCTTT. It translates to CATRWGDSFMNTEAFF.